This T cell receptor beta chain is drawn from a study of regulatory T cells in long-lasting Graves disease. Regarding the study as a whole: There was favoring of TRBV28, TRBJ1-2 and TRBJ2-5 in persistent disease.

For this clonotype: Its antigen is still unknown.

Construction of TCR beta libraries relied on iRepertoire HTBI primers and on Arm-PCR targeting CDR3 regions. Each CDR3 protein gets one entry after TCRdb re-called the multiplex PCR reads with MiXCR. The sample lists about 530,000 distinct CDR3 sequences; 15% to 20% were seen once. Time point noted: newly diagnosed GD, antithyroid drugs for less than 3 months. PBMCs were the source of the RNA used for TCR sequencing. The diagnosis of Graves' disease used American Thyroid Association guidelines. The CDR3 consists of 11 residues. Trimming took off 4 bases at V and 8 bases at J, with 8 bases between the two ends. Germline V gene lookup returns CDR1 MNHNS and CDR2 SASEGT. These records were also assigned to another study, of T cells in Graves' hyperthyroidism and ophthalmopathy. Turning to that study: A lack of ophthalmopathy progression within 18 months defined stable Graves' hyperthyroidism. With the HTBI primer set, the TCR CDR3 went through a first round of RT-PCR.

The sequence came from a woman aged 35-65 years with Graves disease. Sample: peripheral blood mononuclear cells (PBMCs), taken at new diagnosis, from a patient treated with antithyroid drugs. The gene calls are TRBV6-1 and TRBJ1-1, with no clear D. CDR3 region: CASSGGHEAFF. The CDR3 DNA reads as TGTGCCAGCAGTGGTGGGCACGAAGCTTTCTTT.